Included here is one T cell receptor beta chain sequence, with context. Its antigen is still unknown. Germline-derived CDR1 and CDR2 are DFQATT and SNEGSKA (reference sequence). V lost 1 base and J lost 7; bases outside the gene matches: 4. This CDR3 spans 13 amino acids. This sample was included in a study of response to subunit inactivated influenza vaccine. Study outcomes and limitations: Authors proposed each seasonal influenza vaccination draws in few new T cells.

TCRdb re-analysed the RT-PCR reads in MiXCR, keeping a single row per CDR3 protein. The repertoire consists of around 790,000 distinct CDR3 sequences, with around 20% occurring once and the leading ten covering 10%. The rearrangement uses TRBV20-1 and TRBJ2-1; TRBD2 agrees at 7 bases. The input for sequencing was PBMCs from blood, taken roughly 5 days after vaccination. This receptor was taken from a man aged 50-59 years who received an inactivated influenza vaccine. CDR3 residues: CSARGTRRNEQFF. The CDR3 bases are TGCAGTGCTAGAGGGACTAGGCGTAATGAGCAGTTCTTC.